Listed here are 13 T cell receptor beta chains from one sample, sequenced in a study of cytomegalovirus exposure and HLA in healthy donors (dated 2017 in TCRdb). Libraries were made using the immunoSEQ multiplex PCR assay. For the multiplex PCR, a mixture combining 60 forward primers for TCR Vbeta segments and 13 reverse primers for TCR Jbeta segments was used. TCRdb stores this immuneACCESS table with in-frame sequences only. Part of the clones is absent; in the studies checked, under half of the shortfall reflects unresolved V genes, and no reason is known for the rest. The sample table holds some 92,000 clones, of which approximately 79% were seen once. Together, the top ten hold about 2.9% of the sample. Sequences were obtained from PBMCs. The receptors stem from a man aged 25-45 years in good health and CMV-seronegative.

This chain joins TRBV5-4 and TRBJ2-7; 8 bases are a match to TRBD2. V shed 7 bases and J 7 bases; nucleotides not matched to a gene: 13. The V gene's germline CDR1 is SGHNT and CDR2 YYREEE (reference sequence). The CDR3 is made up of 14 amino acids. CDR3 sequence (DNA): TGTGCCAGCGAGGGCGGGGGGAGGGAGGGGGAGCAGTACTTC. It yields the protein CASEGGGREGEQYF.

The J gene is TRBJ2-2, the V gene TRBV7-8; no clear D gene. Trimming left V 4 bases short and J 0 bases short, with 18 bases between. CDR1 is SGHVS and CDR2 is FQNEAQ in the germline V gene. The CDR3 sequence is 18 residues long. CDR3 DNA: TGTGCCAGCAGCTCCTCGTATAGCAGCGATTCGAACACCGGGGAGCTGTTTTTT. Translating it yields CASSSSYSSDSNTGELFF.

The CDR3 DNA reads TGTGCCAGTAGCCCCTCGCGGCAGGGAACAGGTGAAGCTTTCTTT. Protein: CASSPSRQGTGEAFF. The chain uses TRBV19 and TRBJ1-1, with D maybe TRBD1 (5 bases). Per germline, CDR1 LNHDA and CDR2 SQIVND (reference sequence). CDR3 length: 15 residues. V dropped 6 bases and J dropped 7 bases, with 21 bases sitting between them.

This chain connects TRBV7-9 to TRBJ2-7; 10 bases map to TRBD1. Germline values: CDR1 SEHNR, CDR2 FQNEAQ (reference sequence). CDR3 length: 14 residues. Trimming took 5 bases from V and 7 from J; bases not matched to a gene: 8. In nucleotides, the CDR3 is TGTGCCAGCAGCCCGACAGGGGGCCACGTAGAGCAGTACTTC. Amino acids: CASSPTGGHVEQYF.

This chain links TRBV7-9 with TRBJ1-1; 9 nucleotides agree with TRBD1. This CDR3 spans 12 amino acids. From germline, CDR1 is SEHNR and CDR2 FQNEAQ (reference sequence). Germline trimming cut 3 bases from V and 11 bases from J; bases unmatched to any gene: 4. The CDR3 reads CASSLGTGFAFF. The CDR3 bases are TGTGCCAGCAGCTTGGGGACAGGGTTTGCTTTCTTT.

The chain carries TRBV10-1 and TRBJ2-7; D is ambiguous. Germline assignment: CDR1 WNHNN and CDR2 SYGVQD (reference sequence). Trimming took 0 bases from V and 3 from J, leaving 9 bases between them. The CDR3 has 14 amino acids. The CDR3 spells CASSESGRNYEQYF. The CDR3 DNA reads TGCGCCAGCAGTGAGTCGGGCAGGAACTACGAGCAGTACTTC.

V is TRBV30 and J is TRBJ1-1; D not certain. From germline, CDR1 is GTSNPN and CDR2 SVGIG (reference sequence). V shed 0 bases and J shed 6 bases, with 11 bases lying between them. The CDR3 sequence is 13 residues long. CDR3 DNA sequence: TGTGCCTGGAGTGTAAGTAGCCGGGCTGAAGCTTTCTTT. This codes for CAWSVSSRAEAFF.

The rearrangement joins TRBV25-1 to TRBJ2-7, with no clear D. Trimming removed 1 base at V and 2 bases at J, with 9 bases between. CDR3 length equals 14 residues. Looked up from germline, CDR1 is MGHDK and CDR2 is SYGVNS. The CDR3 protein is CASSESNSPYEQYF. The CDR3 DNA reads as TGTGCCAGCAGTGAATCGAACTCACCCTACGAGCAGTACTTC.

The chain recombines TRBV13 with TRBJ2-5, with TRBD1 matching 8 bases. The closer fit of TRBJ2-7 to the DNA end suggests the J call may be wrong. This CDR3 has 14 residues. The germline gives CDR1 PRHDT, CDR2 FYEKMQ (reference sequence). This CDR3 reads CASSHGQGPYEQYF. For the CDR3, the DNA is TGTGCCAGCAGCCACGGACAGGGTCCCTACGAGCAGTACTTC.

A few counts support this clone. CDR3 sequence reads: CASSRQGENTEAFF. The CDR3 nucleotides read TGTGCCAGCAGCCGACAGGGGGAGAACACTGAAGCTTTCTTT. The chain couples TRBV13 to TRBJ1-1, with TRBD1 matching 9 bases. This CDR3 has 14 amino acids. Per the germline V gene, CDR1 is PRHDT and CDR2 is FYEKMQ (reference sequence). Trimming cost V 5 bases and J 1 base; bases outside gene matches: 2. Together with reference TRBV13 and TRBJ1-1, the CDR3 gives the full variable domain: AAGVIQSPRHLIKEKRETATLKCYPIPRHDTVYWYQQGPGQDPQFLISFYEKMQSDKGSIPDRFSAQQFSDYHSELNMSSLELGDSALYFCASSRQGENTEAFFGQGTRLTVV.

The chain couples TRBV9 to TRBJ1-3; TRBD1 might be the D (6 bases). Trimming pared 3 bases from V and 0 bases from J, leaving 13 bases between. CDR1 and CDR2 from the germline V gene are SGDLS and YYNGEE. The CDR3 length is 16 residues. CDR3 in amino acids: CASSGQDPLSGNTIYF. DNA for the CDR3: TGTGCCAGCAGCGGACAGGATCCCCTCTCTGGAAACACCATATATTTT.

The chain carries TRBV5-1 and TRBJ1-1; the D is unclear. The CDR3 has 11 residues. V was cut by 7 bases and J by 7 bases, with 11 bases left in between. Germline-derived CDR1 and CDR2 are SGHRS and YFSETQ. Here the CDR3 DNA reads TGCGCCAGCCGTGAAAGCGTTGAAGCTTTCTTT. Translation: CASRESVEAFF.

The chain is built from TRBV18 and TRBJ1-1; 7 bases agree with TRBD1. Germline V gene data show CDR1 as KGHSH and CDR2 as LQKENI. Trimming at V came to 3 bases and at J to 3 bases, leaving 4 bases not matched to a gene. This CDR3 region has 14 residues. Here the CDR3 DNA reads TGTGCCAGCTCACCTCGACAGGGAGACACTGAAGCTTTCTTT. Translated: CASSPRQGDTEAFF.